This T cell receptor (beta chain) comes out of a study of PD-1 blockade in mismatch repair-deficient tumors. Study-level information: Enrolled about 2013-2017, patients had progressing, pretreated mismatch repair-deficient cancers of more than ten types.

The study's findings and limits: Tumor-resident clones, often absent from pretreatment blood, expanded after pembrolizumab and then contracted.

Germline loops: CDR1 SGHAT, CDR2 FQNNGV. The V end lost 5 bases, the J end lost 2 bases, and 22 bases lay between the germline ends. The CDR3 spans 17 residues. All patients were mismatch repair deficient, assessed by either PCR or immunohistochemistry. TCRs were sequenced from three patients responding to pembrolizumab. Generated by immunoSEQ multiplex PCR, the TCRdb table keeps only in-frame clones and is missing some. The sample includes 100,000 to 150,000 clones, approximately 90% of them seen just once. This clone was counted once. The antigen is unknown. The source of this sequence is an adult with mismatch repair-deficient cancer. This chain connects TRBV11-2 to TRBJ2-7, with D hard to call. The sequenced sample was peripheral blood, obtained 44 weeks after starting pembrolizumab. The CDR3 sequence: CASSQTTGSRSTYEQYF. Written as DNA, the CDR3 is TGTGCCAGCAGCCAAACCACTGGAAGCAGAAGTACCTACGAGCAGTACTTC.